This T cell receptor (beta chain) was sequenced in a study of identical twins. This CDR3 has 11 residues. Germline V CDR1 and CDR2: SQVTM, ANQGSEA. V gave up 6 bases and J gave up 9 bases, with 12 bases separating them. This clonotype came up a few times. TCRdb re-called the 5' RACE reads with MiXCR, one entry per CDR3 protein. The sample has fewer than 550,000 distinct CDR3 sequences, around an eighth seen once. A further study also used this sample, focusing on yellow fever vaccine responses in identical twins.

The J gene is TRBJ2-1, the V gene TRBV29-1; D could derive from TRBD1 or TRBD2 (5 bases each). This TCR derives from a woman aged 18-35 years in good health. The sample was CD4+ T cells sorted from blood. CDR3 nucleotides: TGCAGCGTCGCGAGTGGGGGTGAGCAGTTCTTC. It encodes CSVASGGEQFF.